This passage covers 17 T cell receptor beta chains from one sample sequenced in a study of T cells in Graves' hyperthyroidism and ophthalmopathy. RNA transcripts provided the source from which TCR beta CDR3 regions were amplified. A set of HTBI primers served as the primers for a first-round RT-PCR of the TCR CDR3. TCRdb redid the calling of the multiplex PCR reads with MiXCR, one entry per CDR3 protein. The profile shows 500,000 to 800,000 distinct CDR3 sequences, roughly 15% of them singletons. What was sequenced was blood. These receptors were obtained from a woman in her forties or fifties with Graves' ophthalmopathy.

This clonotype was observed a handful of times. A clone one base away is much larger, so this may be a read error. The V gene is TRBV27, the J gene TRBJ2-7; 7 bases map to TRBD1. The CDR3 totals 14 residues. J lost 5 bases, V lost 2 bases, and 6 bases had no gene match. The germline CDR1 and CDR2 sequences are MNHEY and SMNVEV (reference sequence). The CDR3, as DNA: TGTGCCAGCAGTTTAAACAGGGGCGGCCACGAGCAGTACTTC. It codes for CASSLNRGGHEQYF.

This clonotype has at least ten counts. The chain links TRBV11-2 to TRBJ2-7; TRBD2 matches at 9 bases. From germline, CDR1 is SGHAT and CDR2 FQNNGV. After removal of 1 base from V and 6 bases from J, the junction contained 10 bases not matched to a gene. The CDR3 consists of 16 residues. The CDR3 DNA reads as TGTGCCAGCAGCTTAGCTTCCCTAGCGGGGACGGGCGAGCAGTACTTC. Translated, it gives CASSLASLAGTGEQYF.

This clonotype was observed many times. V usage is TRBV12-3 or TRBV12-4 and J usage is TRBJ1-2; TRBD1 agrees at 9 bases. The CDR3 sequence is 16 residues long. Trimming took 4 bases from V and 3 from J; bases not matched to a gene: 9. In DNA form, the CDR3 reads TGTGCCAGCAGTTCCCCCCCCGGACAGGGGTACTATGGCTACACCTTC. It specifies CASSSPPGQGYYGYTF.

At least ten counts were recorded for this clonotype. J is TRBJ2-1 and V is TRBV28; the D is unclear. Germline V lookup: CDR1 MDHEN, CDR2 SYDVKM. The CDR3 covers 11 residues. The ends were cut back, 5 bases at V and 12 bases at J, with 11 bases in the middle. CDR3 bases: TGTGCCAGCAGTGGAGACAAGGGGCAGTTCTTC. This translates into CASSGDKGQFF. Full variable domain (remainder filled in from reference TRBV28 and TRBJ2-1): DVKVTQSSRYLVKRTGEKVFLECVQDMDHENMFWYRQDPGLGLRLIYFSYDVKMKEKGDIPEGYSVSREKKERFSLILESASTNQTSMYLCASSGDKGQFFGPGTRLTVL.

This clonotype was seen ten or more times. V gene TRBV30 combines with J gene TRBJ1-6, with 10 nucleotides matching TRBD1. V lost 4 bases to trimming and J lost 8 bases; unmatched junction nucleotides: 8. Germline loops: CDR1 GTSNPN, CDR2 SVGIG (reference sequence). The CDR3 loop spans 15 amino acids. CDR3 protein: CAWNPGTGAYSPLHF. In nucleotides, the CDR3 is TGTGCCTGGAATCCTGGGACAGGGGCCTATTCACCCCTCCACTTT.

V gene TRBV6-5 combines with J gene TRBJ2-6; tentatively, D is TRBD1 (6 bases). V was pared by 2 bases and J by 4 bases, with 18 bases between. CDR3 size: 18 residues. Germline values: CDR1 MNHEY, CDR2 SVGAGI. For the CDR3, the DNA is TGTGCCAGCAGTTACGGGGGCAGAACTCTCTCAGGGGCCAACGTCCTGACTTTC. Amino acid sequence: CASSYGGRTLSGANVLTF.

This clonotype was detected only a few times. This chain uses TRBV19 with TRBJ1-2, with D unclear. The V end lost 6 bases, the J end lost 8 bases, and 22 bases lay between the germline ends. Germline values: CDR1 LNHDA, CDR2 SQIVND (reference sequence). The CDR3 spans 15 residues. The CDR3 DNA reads TGTGCCAGTAGGGACCAGGACGGGAGTGAGAAGGGCTACACCTTC. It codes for CASRDQDGSEKGYTF.

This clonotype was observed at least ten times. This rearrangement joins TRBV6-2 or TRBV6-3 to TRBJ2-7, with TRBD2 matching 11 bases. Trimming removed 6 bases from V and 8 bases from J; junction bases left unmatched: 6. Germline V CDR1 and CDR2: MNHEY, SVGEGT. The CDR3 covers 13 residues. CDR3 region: CASSTGTSGKQYF. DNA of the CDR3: TGTGCCAGCAGCACCGGGACTAGCGGTAAGCAGTACTTC.

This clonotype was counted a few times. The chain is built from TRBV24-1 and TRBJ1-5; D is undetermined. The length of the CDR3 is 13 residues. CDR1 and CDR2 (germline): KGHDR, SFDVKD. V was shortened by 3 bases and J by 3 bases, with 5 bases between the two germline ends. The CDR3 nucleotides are TGTGCCACCAGTGATAGGGACAATCAGCCCCAGCATTTT. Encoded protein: CATSDRDNQPQHF.

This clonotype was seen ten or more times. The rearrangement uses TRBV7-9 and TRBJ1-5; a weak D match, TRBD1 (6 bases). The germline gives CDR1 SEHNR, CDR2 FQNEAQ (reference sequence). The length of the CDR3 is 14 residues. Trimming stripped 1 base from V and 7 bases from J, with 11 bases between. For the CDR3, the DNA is TGTGCCAGCAGCTTAGATACAGGGTTCCAGCCCCAGCATTTT. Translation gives CASSLDTGFQPQHF.

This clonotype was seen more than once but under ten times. CDR3 residues: CASSVFGAGYTF. CDR3 DNA sequence: TGTGCCAGCAGCGTATTTGGGGCCGGCTACACCTTC. This chain links TRBV9 with TRBJ1-2, with a possible D match to TRBD1 (5 bases). Germline CDR1 reads SGDLS; CDR2 reads YYNGEE. V was clipped by 1 base and J by 8 bases, with 9 bases between them. The CDR3 spans 12 residues.

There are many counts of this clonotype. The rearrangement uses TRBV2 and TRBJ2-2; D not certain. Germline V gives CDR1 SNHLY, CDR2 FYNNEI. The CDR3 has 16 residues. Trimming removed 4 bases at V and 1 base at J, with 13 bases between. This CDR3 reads CASSVGRTMNTGELFF. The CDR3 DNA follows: TGTGCCAGCAGTGTTGGACGGACCATGAACACCGGGGAGCTGTTTTTT.

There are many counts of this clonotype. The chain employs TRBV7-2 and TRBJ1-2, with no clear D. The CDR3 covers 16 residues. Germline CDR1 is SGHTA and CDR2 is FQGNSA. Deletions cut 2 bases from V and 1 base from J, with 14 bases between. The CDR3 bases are TGTGCCAGCAGCTTATCCTTTTCCAGTTTTAACTATGGCTACACCTTC. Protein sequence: CASSLSFSSFNYGYTF.

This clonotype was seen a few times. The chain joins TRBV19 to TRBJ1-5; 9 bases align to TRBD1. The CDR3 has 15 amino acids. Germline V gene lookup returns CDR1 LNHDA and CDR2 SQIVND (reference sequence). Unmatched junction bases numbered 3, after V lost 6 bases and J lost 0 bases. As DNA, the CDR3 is TGTGCCAGTAGGACAGGGGGTAATAGCAATCAGCCCCAGCATTTT. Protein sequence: CASRTGGNSNQPQHF.

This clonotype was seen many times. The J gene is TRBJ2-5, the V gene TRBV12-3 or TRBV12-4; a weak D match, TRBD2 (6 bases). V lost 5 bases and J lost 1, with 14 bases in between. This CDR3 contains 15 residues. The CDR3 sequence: CASSHLAETQETQYF. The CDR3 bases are TGTGCCAGCAGTCATTTAGCGGAAACCCAAGAGACCCAGTACTTC.

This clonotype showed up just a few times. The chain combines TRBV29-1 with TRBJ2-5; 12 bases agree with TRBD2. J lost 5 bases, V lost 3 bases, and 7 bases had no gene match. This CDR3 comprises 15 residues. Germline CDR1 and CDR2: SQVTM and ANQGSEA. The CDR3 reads CSVEGLAGWDETQYF. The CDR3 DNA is TGCAGCGTTGAGGGACTAGCGGGTTGGGATGAGACCCAGTACTTC.

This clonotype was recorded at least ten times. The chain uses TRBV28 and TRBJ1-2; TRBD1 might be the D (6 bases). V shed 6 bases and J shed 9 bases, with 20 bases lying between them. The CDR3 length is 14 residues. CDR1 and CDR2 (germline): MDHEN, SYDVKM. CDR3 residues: CASRGGKTGHSYTF. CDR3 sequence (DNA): TGTGCCAGCAGGGGCGGTAAAACAGGGCACAGCTACACCTTC.